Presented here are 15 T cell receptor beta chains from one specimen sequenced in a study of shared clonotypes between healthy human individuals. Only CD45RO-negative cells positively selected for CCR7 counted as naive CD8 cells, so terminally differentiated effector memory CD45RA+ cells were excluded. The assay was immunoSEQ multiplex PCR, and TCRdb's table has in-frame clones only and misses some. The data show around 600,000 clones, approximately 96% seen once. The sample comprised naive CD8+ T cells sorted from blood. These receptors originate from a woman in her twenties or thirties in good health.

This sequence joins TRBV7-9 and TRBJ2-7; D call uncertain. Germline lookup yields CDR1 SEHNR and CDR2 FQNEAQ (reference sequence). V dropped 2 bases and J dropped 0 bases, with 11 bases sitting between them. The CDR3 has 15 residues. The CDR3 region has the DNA TGTGCCAGCAGCTTAACGACGAGGAGCTCCTACGAGCAGTACTTC. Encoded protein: CASSLTTRSSYEQYF.

Here the CDR3 reads CARRDRNSYEQYF. The CDR3 coding sequence is TGTGCCAGGCGGGACAGGAACTCCTACGAGCAGTACTTC. The genes are TRBV30 and TRBJ2-5, with TRBD1 identical over 8 bases. The DNA end is more similar to TRBJ2-7, so the J call may be wrong. The germline CDR1 and CDR2 sequences are GTSNPN and SVGIG (reference sequence). The CDR3 spans 13 residues.

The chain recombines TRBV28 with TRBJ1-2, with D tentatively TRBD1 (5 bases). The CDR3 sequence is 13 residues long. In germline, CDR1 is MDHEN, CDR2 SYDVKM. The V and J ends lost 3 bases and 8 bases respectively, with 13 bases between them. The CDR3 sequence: CASSFGGVVGYTF. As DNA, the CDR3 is TGTGCCAGCAGTTTCGGAGGGGTGGTCGGCTACACCTTC.

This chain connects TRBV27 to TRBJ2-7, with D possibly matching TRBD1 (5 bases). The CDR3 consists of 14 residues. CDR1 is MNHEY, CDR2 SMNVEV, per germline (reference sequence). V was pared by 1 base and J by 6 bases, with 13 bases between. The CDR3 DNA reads TGTGCCAGCAGTTTATGGGCAGGGTCGGGCGAGCAGTACTTC. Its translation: CASSLWAGSGEQYF.

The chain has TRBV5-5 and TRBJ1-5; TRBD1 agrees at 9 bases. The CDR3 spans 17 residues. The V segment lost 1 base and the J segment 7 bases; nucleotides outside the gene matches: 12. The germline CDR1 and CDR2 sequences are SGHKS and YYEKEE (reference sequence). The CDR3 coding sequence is TGTGCCAGCAGCTTGAACAGGGGGCGACCCACAACACAGCCCCAGCATTTT. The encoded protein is CASSLNRGRPTTQPQHF.

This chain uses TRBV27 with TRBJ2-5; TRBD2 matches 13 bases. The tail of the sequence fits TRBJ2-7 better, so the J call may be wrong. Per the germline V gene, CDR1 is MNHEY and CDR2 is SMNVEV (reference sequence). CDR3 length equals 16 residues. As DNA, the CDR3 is TGTGCCAGCAGAGGGACTAGCGGGATCGGCTCCTACGAGCAGTACTTC. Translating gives CASRGTSGIGSYEQYF.

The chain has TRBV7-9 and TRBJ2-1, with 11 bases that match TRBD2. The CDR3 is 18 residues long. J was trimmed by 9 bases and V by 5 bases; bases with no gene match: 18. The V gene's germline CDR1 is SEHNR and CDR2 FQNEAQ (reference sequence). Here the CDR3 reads CASSRRRAGIAGGIEQFF. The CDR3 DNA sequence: TGTGCCAGCAGCAGACGGAGGGCCGGTATAGCGGGAGGGATTGAGCAGTTCTTC.

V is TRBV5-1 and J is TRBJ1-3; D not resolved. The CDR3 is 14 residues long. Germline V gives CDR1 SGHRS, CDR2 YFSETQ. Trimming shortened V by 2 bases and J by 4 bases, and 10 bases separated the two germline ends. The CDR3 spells CASSFTPKGNTIYF. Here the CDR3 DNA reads TGCGCCAGCAGCTTCACCCCAAAAGGAAACACCATATATTTT.

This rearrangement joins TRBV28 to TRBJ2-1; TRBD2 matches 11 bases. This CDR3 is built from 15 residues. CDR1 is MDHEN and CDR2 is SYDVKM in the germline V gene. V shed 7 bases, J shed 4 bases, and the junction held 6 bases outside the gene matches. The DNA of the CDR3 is TGTGCCAGCACCGAAGGACTAGCGGGTTACAATGAGCAGTTCTTC. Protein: CASTEGLAGYNEQFF.

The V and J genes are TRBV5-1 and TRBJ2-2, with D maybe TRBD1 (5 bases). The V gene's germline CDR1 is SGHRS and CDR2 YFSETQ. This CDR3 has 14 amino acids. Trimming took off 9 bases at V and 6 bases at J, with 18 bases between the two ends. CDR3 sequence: CATTQGRGSGELFF. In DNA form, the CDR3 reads TGCGCCACCACCCAGGGTAGGGGATCCGGGGAGCTGTTTTTT.

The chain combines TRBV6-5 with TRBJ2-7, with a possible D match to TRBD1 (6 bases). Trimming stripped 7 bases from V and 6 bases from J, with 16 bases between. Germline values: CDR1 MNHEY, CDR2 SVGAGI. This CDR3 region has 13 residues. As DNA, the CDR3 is TGTGCCAGCAAAGGACTGGGGGCGGTCGAGCAGTACTTC. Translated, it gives CASKGLGAVEQYF.

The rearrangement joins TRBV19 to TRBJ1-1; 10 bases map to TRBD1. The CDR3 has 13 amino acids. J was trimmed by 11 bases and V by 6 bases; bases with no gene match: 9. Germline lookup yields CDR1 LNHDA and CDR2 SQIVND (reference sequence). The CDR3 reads CASRYDRGQEAFF. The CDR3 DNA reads TGTGCCAGTAGGTATGACAGGGGGCAGGAGGCTTTCTTT.

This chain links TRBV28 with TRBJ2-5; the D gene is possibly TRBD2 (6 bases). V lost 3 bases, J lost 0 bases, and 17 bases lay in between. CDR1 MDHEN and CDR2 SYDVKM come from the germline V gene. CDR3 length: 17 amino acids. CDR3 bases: TGTGCCAGCAGTTTGGCCCCGGGGGTAAAGTACCAAGAGACCCAGTACTTC. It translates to CASSLAPGVKYQETQYF.

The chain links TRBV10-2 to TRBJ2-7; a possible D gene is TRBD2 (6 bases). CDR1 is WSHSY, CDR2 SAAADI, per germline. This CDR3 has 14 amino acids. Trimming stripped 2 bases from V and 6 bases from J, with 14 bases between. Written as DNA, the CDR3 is TGCGCCAGCAGTGAGGGGCTCGCGGGATCCGAGCAGTACTTC. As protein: CASSEGLAGSEQYF.

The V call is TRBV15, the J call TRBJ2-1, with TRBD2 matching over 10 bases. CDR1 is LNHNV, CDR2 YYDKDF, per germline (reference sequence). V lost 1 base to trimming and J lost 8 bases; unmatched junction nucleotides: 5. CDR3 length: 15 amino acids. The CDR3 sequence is CATSRAAGGGDEQFF. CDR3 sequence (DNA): TGTGCCACCAGCAGAGCAGCGGGAGGGGGCGATGAGCAGTTCTTC.